This TCR beta chain was observed in a study of shared clonotypes between healthy human individuals. The CDR3 runs 15 residues. Germline loops: CDR1 SGHDN, CDR2 FVKESK. Germline trimming cut 1 base from V and 7 bases from J; bases unmatched to any gene: 4. TCRdb keeps only in-frame clones here, not all; method: immunoSEQ multiplex PCR. Found here are about 1.5 million clones, 96% of them singletons; the top ten hold 1.2%. The chain has TRBV14 and TRBJ2-3, with 11 bases lining up with TRBD2. The sequence was collected from a man under 40 in good health. Sequenced material: naive CD4+ T cells sorted from blood. Specified subset: CD45RA+ positively selected. CDR3 bases: TGTGCCAGCAGCCAAGGACTAGCGGGAATGAATACGCAGTATTTT. It is translated as CASSQGLAGMNTQYF. The complete variable domain, with remaining parts taken from reference TRBV14 and TRBJ2-3, reads EAGVTQFPSHSVIEKGQTVTLRCDPISGHDNLYWYRRVMGKEIKFLLHFVKESKQDESGMPNNRFLAERTGGTYSTLKVQPAELEDSGVYFCASSQGLAGMNTQYFGPGTRLTVL.